This is a list of T cell receptor beta chains from one sample in a study of T cells after yellow fever vaccination. TCRdb reanalysed the 5' RACE reads using MiXCR and keeps one entry per CDR3 protein. The table records 46,000 or so distinct CDR3 sequences, around 6.4% of them present only once. This sample comprised PBMCs, either bulk or a sorted T-cell subset (CD4+, CD8+, memory, or dextramer-sorted; not recorded which), obtained 45 days after the yellow fever booster vaccination. These TCRs come from a man aged 30 to 39 who received the YFV17D yellow fever vaccine. Both conserved end residues are part of each CDR3. The D gene is left open where the match is weak. The size of a clone is reported for some rows only, either as once, few or many, or as a class for expanded clones.

d_call j_call clone_size v_call cdr3_nt cdr3_aa
TRBD2 TRBJ2-3 . TRBV5-4 TGTGCCAGCAGCTTGGGGGGGACTAGCGGGAGCACAGATACGCAGTATTTT CASSLGGTSGSTDTQYF
TRBD1 TRBJ1-1 many TRBV20-1 TGCAGTGCTAGAGATAGGGGGACAGGGTCTTTCTTT CSARDRGTGSFF
. TRBJ2-1 few TRBV9 TGTGCCAGCAGCGATCCGGGGAGGCCTCAGTTCTTC CASSDPGRPQFF
. TRBJ2-3 . TRBV6-1 TGTGCCAGCAGCGAGGGCGATCCTGATACGCAGTATTTT CASSEGDPDTQYF
. TRBJ2-1 few TRBV6-4 TGTGCCAGCAGTGACCAGCGGAGCTCCTACAATGAGCAGTTCTTC CASSDQRSSYNEQFF
. TRBJ2-3 . TRBV18 TGTGCCAGCTCATCCAGACTAGATGGGACGGATACGCAGTATTTT CASSSRLDGTDTQYF
. TRBJ2-5 many TRBV5-1 TGCGCCAGCAGCTTGGGGCAAGAGACCCAGTACTTC CASSLGQETQYF
TRBD2 TRBJ2-5 many TRBV11-2 TGTGCCAGCAGCTTTCAGCGGGGGGCAGGAGAGACCCAGTACTTC CASSFQRGAGETQYF
. TRBJ1-2 . TRBV5-6 TGTGCCAGCAGCTCGGACTATAACTATGGCTACACCTTC CASSSDYNYGYTF
. TRBJ2-7 few TRBV6-2/TRBV6-3 TGTGCCAGCAGTTACGGCAGATACGAGCAGTACTTC CASSYGRYEQYF
. TRBJ1-5 . TRBV20-1 TGCAGTGCTAGAGATCGTGGGTTTGGGCAGCCCCAGCATTTT CSARDRGFGQPQHF
TRBD2 TRBJ2-3 few TRBV10-3 TGTGCCATCAGCGGACTAGCGGGAACAGATACGCAGTATTTT CAISGLAGTDTQYF
TRBD1 TRBJ1-2 few TRBV20-1 TGCAGTGCCAAGGACAGGGGGCCGGTCTACACCTTC CSAKDRGPVYTF
. TRBJ2-1 few TRBV7-2 TGTGCCAGCAGCTTAGAATCCGGGCTCAGTCACAATGAGCAGTTCTTC CASSLESGLSHNEQFF
TRBD2 TRBJ2-7 many TRBV28 TGTGCCAGCATCTATAGCGGGGCTCCCTCCTACGAGCAGTACTTC CASIYSGAPSYEQYF
. TRBJ2-5 . TRBV25-1 TGTGCCAGCAGTGAACCGGGACGGCTGCTTGGGACCCAGTACTTC CASSEPGRLLGTQYF
. TRBJ1-5 many TRBV29-1 TGCAGCGTTGAAGATCAGGTGAAGGGTCGGGTTCAGCCCCAGCATTTT CSVEDQVKGRVQPQHF
. TRBJ1-4 many TRBV30 TGTGCCTGGAGTCCGCAGGGGCAAAAACTGTTTTTT CAWSPQGQKLFF
TRBD1 TRBJ2-1 many TRBV20-1 TGCAGTGCTACCTCCGGGACAGGACCTTACAATGAGCAGTTCTTC CSATSGTGPYNEQFF
TRBD1 TRBJ1-1 many TRBV12-3/TRBV12-4 TGTGCCAGCAGCCAAGGGGGCGGCACTGAAGCTTTCTTT CASSQGGGTEAFF
. TRBJ2-2 many TRBV4-1 TGCGCCAGCAGCCTATCTCTACAGTTGACCGGGGAGCTGTTTTTT CASSLSLQLTGELFF
. TRBJ1-1 many TRBV7-9 TGTGCCAGCAGCTCACAGGACGGTGAAGCTTTCTTT CASSSQDGEAFF